This T cell receptor beta chain is drawn from a study of control samples from healthy donors and cancer patients. Produced via immunoSEQ multiplex PCR; TCRdb's table is partial and in-frame only. The sample lists around 150,000 clones, approximately 94% occurring once. Germline CDR1 is LNHDA and CDR2 is SQIVND (reference sequence). After removal of 7 bases from V and 2 bases from J, the junction contained 3 bases not matched to a gene. The CDR3 totals 14 residues. The rearrangement links TRBV19 to TRBJ2-1; 9 bases fit TRBD2. The source of this sequence is a man in his 60s with colorectal cancer. Specimen: PBMCs. CDR3 sequence reads: CASTSGGPYNEQFF. CDR3 nucleotide sequence: TGTGCCAGTACAAGCGGGGGGCCCTACAATGAGCAGTTCTTC.